Following are 17 T cell receptor beta chains from one sample sequenced in a study of control samples from healthy donors and cancer patients. The method was immunoSEQ multiplex PCR; TCRdb's version includes in-frame clones alone and lacks a portion of them. The table shows approximately 150,000 clones, with 91% occurring only once. Material for sequencing was blood. The receptors come from a man younger than 45 in good health.

This chain connects TRBV11-2 to TRBJ1-3; 7 nucleotides line up with TRBD1. Germline V gene sequence: CDR1 SGHAT, CDR2 FQNNGV. The V segment lost 0 bases and the J segment 0 bases; nucleotides outside the gene matches: 8. The CDR3 length is 18 residues. The CDR3 loop is CASSLDRDRANSGNTIYF. The CDR3 DNA reads as TGTGCCAGCAGCTTAGACCGAGACAGGGCCAACTCTGGAAACACCATATATTTT.

The chain recombines TRBV28 with TRBJ1-4; D may be TRBD1 (6 bases). CDR3 length: 13 amino acids. V was clipped by 5 bases and J by 3 bases, with 7 bases between them. The germline V gene has CDR1 MDHEN and CDR2 SYDVKM. The CDR3 DNA is TGTGCCAGCAGTCGACAGGCTAATGAAAAACTGTTTTTT. As protein: CASSRQANEKLFF.

This chain uses TRBV5-1 with TRBJ2-3, with 7 nucleotides matching TRBD2. V was clipped by 0 bases and J by 0 bases; unmatched bases: 7. Germline lookup yields CDR1 SGHRS and CDR2 YFSETQ. CDR3 length: 17 residues. CDR3 DNA: TGCGCCAGCAGCTTGGGAGGAGCGGGGTCTAGCACAGATACGCAGTATTTT. The encoded protein is CASSLGGAGSSTDTQYF.

The V call is TRBV7-6, the J call TRBJ2-3; 10 bases fit TRBD2. CDR3 length: 16 amino acids. Germline loops: CDR1 SGHVS, CDR2 FNYEAQ. After removal of 0 bases from V and 4 bases from J, the junction contained 4 bases not matched to a gene. CDR3 nucleotides: TGTGCCAGCAGCTTAGCAGCGGGGGGGCCCCCAGATACGCAGTATTTT. Amino acids: CASSLAAGGPPDTQYF.

This clone has only a few counts. The chain links TRBV14 to TRBJ2-1, with D perhaps TRBD2 (5 bases). V was trimmed by 0 bases and J by 8 bases, leaving 11 bases between them. Germline V gene sequence: CDR1 SGHDN, CDR2 FVKESK. The CDR3 contains 14 residues. CDR3 loop: CASSQDLGEHEQFF. The CDR3 nucleotides are TGTGCCAGCAGCCAAGATCTCGGGGAGCATGAGCAGTTCTTC. Looking up the rest from reference TRBV14 and TRBJ2-1 gives the full variable domain: EAGVTQFPSHSVIEKGQTVTLRCDPISGHDNLYWYRRVMGKEIKFLLHFVKESKQDESGMPNNRFLAERTGGTYSTLKVQPAELEDSGVYFCASSQDLGEHEQFFGPGTRLTVL.

The chain couples TRBV12-3 or TRBV12-4 to TRBJ1-1; no reliable D call. The CDR3 is 12 amino acids. Trimming cost V 3 bases and J 5 bases, with 7 bases left between them. This CDR3 is CASSFLGTEAFF. For the CDR3, the DNA is TGTGCCAGCAGTTTTTTGGGGACTGAAGCTTTCTTT.

The chain carries TRBV12-3 or TRBV12-4 and TRBJ2-1, with D uncertain. V lost 3 bases and J lost 10, with 7 bases in between. The CDR3 has 11 residues. DNA for the CDR3: TGTGCCAGCAGTTTTAGCCCGGAGCAGTTCTTC. Encoded protein: CASSFSPEQFF.

The chain joins TRBV19 to TRBJ1-5; D unclear. The V and J ends lost 7 bases and 5 bases respectively, with 15 bases between them. The CDR3 runs to 14 residues. Germline CDR1 is LNHDA and CDR2 is SQIVND (reference sequence). CDR3 loop: CASTKGNRDQPQHF. The CDR3, as DNA: TGTGCCAGTACGAAGGGCAATAGGGATCAGCCCCAGCATTTT.

This rearrangement joins TRBV11-2 to TRBJ2-2; D ambiguous. V was pared by 4 bases and J by 4 bases, with 4 bases between. Germline CDR1 is SGHAT and CDR2 is FQNNGV. The CDR3 consists of 12 residues. The CDR3 nucleotides read TGTGCCAGCAGCTACGGCACCGGGGAGCTGTTTTTT. Amino acids: CASSYGTGELFF.

This clone has just one count. The chain links TRBV7-9 to TRBJ1-3, with 7 bases fitting TRBD1. The length of the CDR3 is 17 residues. CDR1 and CDR2 from the germline V gene are SEHNR and FQNEAQ (reference sequence). The ends lost 1 base at V and 2 bases at J; junction bases unmatched: 8. CDR3 bases: TGTGCCAGCAGCTTAGGCCACAGGGGTGATGCTGGAAACACCATATATTTT. It translates to CASSLGHRGDAGNTIYF.

This clone was recorded once. J is TRBJ2-3 and V is TRBV5-1, with D possibly TRBD1 on 5 matching bases. The V end lost 4 bases, the J end lost 5 bases, and 23 bases lay between the germline ends. Germline CDR1 reads SGHRS; CDR2 reads YFSETQ. The CDR3 runs 17 residues. The CDR3 loop reads CASSPVIPGLSIDTQYF. The CDR3 DNA reads as TGCGCCAGCAGCCCCGTGATCCCAGGGCTATCCATAGATACGCAGTATTTT.

The rearrangement links TRBV5-5 to TRBJ2-1; D not certain. The CDR3 has 13 amino acids. The V gene lost 6 bases and the J gene lost 4 bases, with 11 bases spanning the gap. Germline CDR1 SGHKS, CDR2 YYEKEE (reference sequence). Here the CDR3 reads CASTPEGYNEQFF. CDR3 DNA: TGTGCCAGCACCCCGGAAGGTTACAATGAGCAGTTCTTC.

This chain connects TRBV7-9 to TRBJ2-4, with 11 positions matching TRBD1. The V and J ends lost 4 bases and 9 bases, in that order; junction bases with no gene match: 11. The CDR3 is made up of 16 amino acids. The germline V gene has CDR1 SEHNR and CDR2 FQNEAQ (reference sequence). The DNA of the CDR3 is TGTGCCAGCAGCTCAAGGACAGGGGGCGATGTGGTCATTCAGTACTTC. It yields the protein CASSSRTGGDVVIQYF.

The chain joins TRBV19 to TRBJ1-1, with D maybe TRBD1 (5 bases). Trimming took off 7 bases at V and 5 bases at J, with 8 bases between the two ends. The CDR3 runs to 11 residues. Germline V gives CDR1 LNHDA, CDR2 SQIVND (reference sequence). The DNA for the CDR3 is TGTGCCAGTACGGGGGTTACTGAAGCTTTCTTT. Translated, it gives CASTGVTEAFF. The variable domain in full, with the rest retrieved from reference TRBV19 and TRBJ1-1, is DGGITQSPKYLFRKEGQNVTLSCEQNLNHDAMYWYRQDPGQGLRLIYYSQIVNDFQKGDIAEGYSVSREKKESFPLTVTSAQKNPTAFYLCASTGVTEAFFGQGTRLTVV.

This chain uses TRBV24-1 with TRBJ2-4; 10 nucleotides align to TRBD1. Germline V gives CDR1 KGHDR, CDR2 SFDVKD. J lost 3 bases, V lost 5 bases, and 3 bases had no gene match. The CDR3 extends over 15 amino acids. The DNA of the CDR3 is TGTGCCACCAGTGGGACAGGGGGGGACAAAAACATTCAGTACTTC. This gives the protein CATSGTGGDKNIQYF.

Worth noting for this clone: This CDR3 is also generated by other DNA sequences in the sample. The V call is TRBV28, the J call TRBJ1-1; TRBD1 is a possible D gene (5 bases). The CDR3 is made up of 11 amino acids. Trimming removed 9 bases at V and 5 bases at J, with 10 bases between. Germline V gene lookup returns CDR1 MDHEN and CDR2 SYDVKM. CDR3 protein: CASRRGTEAFF. CDR3 nucleotides: TGTGCCAGTAGAAGGGGTACTGAAGCTTTCTTT.

This chain joins TRBV19 and TRBJ1-1; D unresolved. The CDR3 extends over 13 amino acids. V lost 6 bases to trimming and J lost 0 bases, with 8 bases between them. Germline-derived CDR1 and CDR2 are LNHDA and SQIVND (reference sequence). The CDR3 sequence: CASSLLMNTEAFF. The CDR3 bases are TGTGCCAGTAGCCTCCTAATGAACACTGAAGCTTTCTTT.